This paragraph reports one TCR beta chain. Its antigen is unknown. Germline V lookup: CDR1 MDHEN, CDR2 SYDVKM. The CDR3 length is 14 residues. V lost 5 bases, J lost 6 bases, and 8 bases stayed unmatched. Adjacent lung samples, free of atypia, were obtained at least 2 cm from the tumor margin. This record comes from a study of T cells in localized non-small cell lung cancer. Study-level results: Overall survival was longer when the density of T cells in the blood was higher.

TCRdb's copy holds only in-frame clones and misses some; the assay was immunoSEQ multiplex PCR. The sample has roughly 940 clones, over 15% seen once. This clonotype was obtained from an older female donor with stage II squamous cell lung carcinoma. This sample comprised normal lung tissue next to the tumor, obtained before any cancer treatment. The chain links TRBV28 to TRBJ2-3; TRBD2 aligns across 7 bases. The CDR3 region is CASSVAGGYDTQYF. The CDR3 DNA reads TGTGCCAGCAGTGTCGCCGGGGGGTATGATACGCAGTATTTT.